Listed here are 28 T cell receptor beta chains from one sample, sequenced in a study of siplizumab effects on memory and regulatory T cells. The repertoire was sequenced with immunoSEQ multiplex PCR; TCRdb's copy has only in-frame clones and lacks some. Altogether about 50,000 clones are present, more than 85% being singletons, with the ten largest covering approximately 17%. Sequenced input: CD8+ T cells sorted from blood. The receptors originated from a human donor in good health.

The rearrangement joins TRBV5-5 to TRBJ2-7; TRBD2 agrees at 10 bases. The CDR3 consists of 16 residues. Germline lookup yields CDR1 SGHKS and CDR2 YYEKEE (reference sequence). The V gene end was trimmed by 6 bases and the J gene end by 3 bases; junction bases not matched to a gene: 12. CDR3 DNA: TGTGCCAGCATTGGCCGAAGCGGGAGGGCCGTCTACGAGCAGTACTTC. Amino acid sequence: CASIGRSGRAVYEQYF.

The rearrangement uses TRBV4-3 and TRBJ1-2; a possible D gene is TRBD1 (6 bases). CDR3 length: 15 residues. Germline loops: CDR1 LGHNA, CDR2 YSLEER. V shed 5 bases and J shed 8 bases, with 21 bases lying between them. The DNA for the CDR3 is TGCGCCAGCAGCGTAGGACAGATGGAGGAGAGGGGCTACACCTTC. Amino acid sequence: CASSVGQMEERGYTF.

This clone was detected only once. This sequence joins TRBV5-1 and TRBJ1-1; D uncertain. This CDR3 is built from 14 residues. V lost 0 bases and J lost 1, with 7 bases in between. Germline V gene data show CDR1 as SGHRS and CDR2 as YFSETQ. CDR3 DNA sequence: TGCGCCAGCAGCTTGGGCTTTTCGAACACTGAAGCTTTCTTT. This translates into CASSLGFSNTEAFF.

This clone appeared a single time. This chain uses TRBV6-5 with TRBJ2-5; tentatively, D is TRBD2 (6 bases). The CDR3 is made up of 14 amino acids. V lost 2 bases to trimming and J lost 0 bases, with 7 bases between them. Germline loops: CDR1 MNHEY, CDR2 SVGAGI. CDR3 sequence: CASSYGGYQETQYF. The DNA of the CDR3 is TGTGCCAGCAGTTACGGGGGGTACCAAGAGACCCAGTACTTC.

The chain uses TRBV7-9 and TRBJ1-1, with 8 bases that match TRBD1. V trimming: 6 bases; J trimming: 1 base; junction bases outside the gene matches: 4. CDR1 SEHNR and CDR2 FQNEAQ come from the germline V gene (reference sequence). The CDR3 has 14 residues. CDR3 amino acids: CASRSDRGNTEAFF. The CDR3 nucleotides read TGTGCCAGCAGGTCCGACAGGGGGAACACTGAAGCTTTCTTT. The whole variable domain, filled in from reference TRBV7-9 and TRBJ1-1, reads DTGVSQNPRHKITKRGQNVTFRCDPISEHNRLYWYRQTLGQGPEFLTYFQNEAQLEKSRLLSDRFSAERPKGSFSTLEIQRTEQGDSAMYLCASRSDRGNTEAFFGQGTRLTVV.

This chain joins TRBV6-1 and TRBJ1-2; unclear D gene. Trimming cost V 3 bases and J 4 bases, with 9 bases left between them. Germline V CDR1 and CDR2: MNHNS, SASEGT. The CDR3 sequence is 13 residues long. This CDR3 is CASSDRKSYGYTF. CDR3 DNA sequence: TGTGCCAGCAGTGACAGGAAAAGCTATGGCTACACCTTC.

The count of this clone is one. This chain links TRBV28 with TRBJ1-1; tentative D call: TRBD1 (5 bases). CDR3 size: 16 residues. From germline, CDR1 is MDHEN and CDR2 SYDVKM. V was cut by 4 bases and J by 4 bases, with 19 bases left in between. This chain's CDR3 is CASSSPRGGFSTEAFF. In DNA form, the CDR3 reads TGTGCCAGCAGTTCCCCCCGTGGGGGGTTTAGCACTGAAGCTTTCTTT.

This rearrangement joins TRBV6-1 to TRBJ1-1; D possibly corresponds to TRBD1 (5 bases). The CDR3 is made up of 14 amino acids. The germline V gene encodes CDR1 MNHNS and CDR2 SASEGT. Trimming took off 4 bases at V and 1 base at J, with 10 bases between the two ends. CDR3 in amino acids: CASSGGVGNTEAFF. In nucleotides, the CDR3 is TGTGCCAGCAGTGGAGGGGTGGGGAACACTGAAGCTTTCTTT.

As DNA, the CDR3 is TGTGCCAGCAGCTTGGTAGTCTTTAATGAGCAGTTCTTC. Its protein is CASSLVVFNEQFF. J is TRBJ2-1 and V is TRBV5-4; D not certain. The CDR3 is made up of 13 amino acids. Trimming cost V 0 bases and J 7 bases, with 8 bases left between them. Germline loops: CDR1 SGHNT, CDR2 YYREEE (reference sequence).

V and J are TRBV7-9 and TRBJ1-5; 10 bases are a match to TRBD1. The V segment lost 6 bases and the J segment 4 bases; nucleotides outside the gene matches: 3. CDR1 is SEHNR, CDR2 FQNEAQ, per germline (reference sequence). This CDR3 is built from 14 residues. The CDR3 DNA is TGTGCCAGCAGTAGGGACAGGGGAAATCAGCCCCAGCATTTT. Protein sequence: CASSRDRGNQPQHF.

CDR3 amino acids: CATSPSPRLNTEAFF. CDR3 coding DNA: TGTGCCACCAGCCCCAGCCCGCGATTGAACACTGAAGCTTTCTTT. The rearrangement joins TRBV15 to TRBJ1-1; D gene uncertain. Germline CDR1 and CDR2: LNHNV and YYDKDF (reference sequence). Trimming took 5 bases from V and 0 from J, leaving 13 bases between them. The length of the CDR3 is 15 residues.

In this sample, this clone turned up a few times. V and J are TRBV2 and TRBJ2-5; D is perhaps TRBD2 (6 bases). The V and J ends lost 1 base and 1 base respectively, with 16 bases between them. Germline lookup yields CDR1 SNHLY and CDR2 FYNNEI. The CDR3 runs to 17 residues. CDR3 DNA sequence: TGTGCCAGCAGTGAAGAGGGGTTCAGTAGCGGCCAAGAGACCCAGTACTTC. This codes for CASSEEGFSSGQETQYF.

In DNA, the CDR3 is TGTGCCAGCAGAAAACAGGGGACCCCCGTCTACGAGCAGTACTTC. Protein: CASRKQGTPVYEQYF. This sequence joins TRBV2 and TRBJ2-7; 7 bases are shared with TRBD1. The ends lost 6 bases at V and 3 bases at J; junction bases unmatched: 11. The germline gives CDR1 SNHLY, CDR2 FYNNEI. This CDR3 has 15 residues.

The V and J genes are TRBV7-6 and TRBJ2-7; no firm D call. This CDR3 contains 13 residues. V was cut by 5 bases and J by 4 bases, with 12 bases left in between. From germline, CDR1 is SGHVS and CDR2 FNYEAQ. The CDR3 loop reads CASSASRAYEQYF. The CDR3 DNA sequence: TGTGCCAGCAGCGCAAGTCGGGCTTACGAGCAGTACTTC.

This clone has more than one count but fewer than ten. V gene TRBV6-6 combines with J gene TRBJ2-1; 8 bases align to TRBD1. The germline V gene has CDR1 MNHNY and CDR2 SVGAGI (reference sequence). This CDR3 is built from 14 residues. V lost 2 bases to trimming and J lost 10 bases; unmatched junction nucleotides: 7. The CDR3 nucleotides are TGTGCCAGCAGTTACCCCGGGACAGGCAGAGAGCAGTTCTTC. It codes for CASSYPGTGREQFF.

The rearrangement uses TRBV9 and TRBJ2-7, with a possible D match to TRBD1 (6 bases). CDR3 length: 15 residues. V gave up 4 bases and J gave up 3 bases, with 17 bases separating them. The germline V gene encodes CDR1 SGDLS and CDR2 YYNGEE. CDR3 nucleotides: TGTGCCAGCAGCCCCGTAGGAAAAGGGGGCTACGAGCAGTACTTC. It codes for CASSPVGKGGYEQYF. Full variable domain (remainder filled in from reference TRBV9 and TRBJ2-7): DSGVTQTPKHLITATGQRVTLRCSPRSGDLSVYWYQQSLDQGLQFLIQYYNGEERAKGNILERFSAQQFPDLHSELNLSSLELGDSALYFCASSPVGKGGYEQYFGPGTRLTVT.

This clone was observed a handful of times. This chain joins TRBV7-9 and TRBJ1-5; D is unresolved. This CDR3 spans 12 amino acids. Germline assignment: CDR1 SEHNR and CDR2 FQNEAQ (reference sequence). V was trimmed by 4 bases and J by 4 bases, leaving 5 bases between them. The CDR3 DNA reads as TGTGCCAGCAGCTCGCATAATCAGCCCCAGCATTTT. Encoded protein: CASSSHNQPQHF.

The chain links TRBV5-4 to TRBJ2-7; either TRBD1 or TRBD2 may fit D (6 bases each). V dropped 2 bases and J dropped 6 bases, with 18 bases sitting between them. This CDR3 has 15 residues. Germline lookup yields CDR1 SGHNT and CDR2 YYREEE (reference sequence). DNA for the CDR3: TGTGCCAGCAGCTTCGGGGGCTCTTCAGGGGCCGAGCAGTACTTC. Protein sequence: CASSFGGSSGAEQYF.

This clone was seen a single time. The CDR3 DNA follows: TGTGCCAGCAGCGTAAGTGGAAACACCATATATTTT. Amino acid sequence: CASSVSGNTIYF. The rearrangement uses TRBV9 and TRBJ1-3, with D unclear. The CDR3 totals 12 residues. Trimming took 1 base from V and 3 from J, leaving 2 bases between them. Germline CDR1 reads SGDLS; CDR2 reads YYNGEE.

The rearrangement links TRBV10-3 to TRBJ2-1; 7 bases align to TRBD2. CDR1 and CDR2 from the germline V gene are ENHRY and SYGVKD. With V trimmed by 5 bases and J by 3 bases, 10 bases remained unmatched. The CDR3 runs to 16 residues. The DNA of the CDR3 is TGTGCCATCAGTAACTCGGGCGGGAGTGTCTACAATGAGCAGTTCTTC. This translates into CAISNSGGSVYNEQFF.

The genes are TRBV7-6 and TRBJ2-1; D is undetermined. Deletions cut 7 bases from V and 4 bases from J, with 11 bases between. The CDR3 extends over 13 amino acids. Germline assignment: CDR1 SGHVS and CDR2 FNYEAQ. CDR3 nucleotides: TGTGCCAGCACCCGAGCTCCGTACAATGAGCAGTTCTTC. Protein product: CASTRAPYNEQFF.

V gene TRBV6-5 combines with J gene TRBJ2-1; no clear D. Germline assignment: CDR1 MNHEY and CDR2 SVGAGI. The CDR3 consists of 15 residues. V lost 2 bases to trimming and J lost 7 bases, with 15 bases between them. The CDR3 reads CASSYVAAPPNEQFF. CDR3 DNA: TGTGCCAGCAGTTACGTAGCCGCTCCGCCTAATGAGCAGTTCTTC.

CDR3 DNA sequence: TGTGCCAGCAGCTTAGGGGGACAGTCCGAGCAGTACTTC. Encoded protein: CASSLGGQSEQYF. This sequence joins TRBV13 and TRBJ2-7; TRBD1 matches 7 bases. The V and J ends lost 0 bases and 6 bases, in that order; junction bases with no gene match: 2. Germline CDR1 PRHDT, CDR2 FYEKMQ (reference sequence). The CDR3 spans 13 residues.

The V gene is TRBV11-2, the J gene TRBJ2-7; no clear D. V was shortened by 1 base and J by 4 bases, with 14 bases between the two germline ends. Germline V lookup: CDR1 SGHAT, CDR2 FQNNGV. The CDR3 is 15 residues long. This CDR3 reads CASSLGRFTIYEQYF. DNA of the CDR3: TGTGCCAGCAGCTTAGGCAGGTTTACTATATACGAGCAGTACTTC.

The V call is TRBV29-1, the J call TRBJ2-3, with D tentatively TRBD1 or TRBD2 (5 bases each). The CDR3 runs to 12 residues. Germline assignment: CDR1 SQVTM and CDR2 ANQGSEA. Between the trimmed V and J ends, which lost 4 bases and 5 bases, there was a span of 10 bases. The chain's CDR3 is CSVVYGGDTQYF. CDR3 bases: TGCAGCGTTGTTTATGGGGGAGATACGCAGTATTTT.

V is TRBV28 and J is TRBJ2-7, with 8 bases aligning to TRBD2. The length of the CDR3 is 16 residues. J gave up 4 bases and V 2 bases, and 10 bases lay outside the gene matches. Germline V gene data show CDR1 as MDHEN and CDR2 as SYDVKM. CDR3 sequence reads: CASSLTEELADYEQYF. The CDR3 DNA reads as TGTGCCAGCAGTTTAACGGAGGAACTAGCGGATTACGAGCAGTACTTC. The full variable domain, in which reference TRBV28 and TRBJ2-7 provide the parts outside the CDR3, is DVKVTQSSRYLVKRTGEKVFLECVQDMDHENMFWYRQDPGLGLRLIYFSYDVKMKEKGDIPEGYSVSREKKERFSLILESASTNQTSMYLCASSLTEELADYEQYFGPGTRLTVT.

The chain carries TRBV5-1 and TRBJ2-1, with 7 positions matching TRBD2. Germline values: CDR1 SGHRS, CDR2 YFSETQ. Trimming at V came to 2 bases and at J to 8 bases, leaving 13 bases not matched to a gene. The CDR3 consists of 16 residues. CDR3 DNA sequence: TGCGCCAGCAGCTTAAGCATTAGCGGGCCTTGGGATGAGCAGTTCTTC. It encodes CASSLSISGPWDEQFF.

The chain recombines TRBV5-4 with TRBJ1-2; possible D gene TRBD1, 5 bases. CDR3 length: 13 residues. Looked up from germline, CDR1 is SGHNT and CDR2 is YYREEE (reference sequence). Trimming removed 2 bases at V and 8 bases at J, with 13 bases between. The CDR3 sequence: CASSFGPQGGYTF. The CDR3 DNA is TGTGCCAGCAGCTTCGGGCCCCAGGGCGGCTACACCTTC.